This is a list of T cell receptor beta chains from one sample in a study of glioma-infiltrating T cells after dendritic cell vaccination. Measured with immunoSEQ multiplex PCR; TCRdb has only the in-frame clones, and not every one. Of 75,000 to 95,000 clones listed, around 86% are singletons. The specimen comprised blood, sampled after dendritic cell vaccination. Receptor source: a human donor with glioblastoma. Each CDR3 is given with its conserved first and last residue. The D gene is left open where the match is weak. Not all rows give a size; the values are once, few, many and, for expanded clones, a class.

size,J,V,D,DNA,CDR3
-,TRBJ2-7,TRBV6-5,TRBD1,TGTGCCAGCAGTCCCAGACAGGGAATCGTGGGCGAGCAGTACTTC,CASSPRQGIVGEQYF
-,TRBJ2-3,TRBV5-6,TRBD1,TGTGCCAGCAGCGGTCCGGGACAGGGAGATAATACGCAGTATTTT,CASSGPGQGDNTQYF
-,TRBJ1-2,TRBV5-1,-,TGCGCCAGCAGCTTGGCGGATGGCTACACCTTC,CASSLADGYTF
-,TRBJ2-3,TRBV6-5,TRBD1,TGTGCCAGCAAGTCGACAGGGGGCACAGATACGCAGTATTTT,CASKSTGGTDTQYF
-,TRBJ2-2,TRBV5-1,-,TGCGCCAGCAGCTTTGGGCTGTACACCGGGGAGCTGTTTTTT,CASSFGLYTGELFF
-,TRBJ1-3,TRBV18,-,TGTGCCAGCTCAACACCAGGGGTCGGTCTCTCTGGAAACACCATATATTTT,CASSTPGVGLSGNTIYF
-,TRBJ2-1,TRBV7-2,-,TGTGCCAGCAGCTTGCGTGAGCAGTTCTTC,CASSLREQFF
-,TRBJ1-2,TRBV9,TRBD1,TGTGCCAGCAGCCCGTGGGACAGCCCTCTGGGCTACACCTTC,CASSPWDSPLGYTF
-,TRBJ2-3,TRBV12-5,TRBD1,TGTGCTAGTGGTCGCAGGGGGTTCAACGAGGATACGCAGTATTTT,CASGRRGFNEDTQYF
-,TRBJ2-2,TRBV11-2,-,TGTGCCAGCAGCCTACACACCGGGGAGCTGTTTTTT,CASSLHTGELFF
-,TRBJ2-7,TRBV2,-,TGTGCCAGCAGTGGACACCCGGTCTACGAGCAGTACTTC,CASSGHPVYEQYF
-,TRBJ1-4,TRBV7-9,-,TGTGCCAGCAGCTATCGTTTGACTAATGAAAAACTGTTTTTT,CASSYRLTNEKLFF
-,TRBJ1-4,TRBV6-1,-,TGTGCCAGCAGTGCCTCCCCGGGGGAAAAACTGTTTTTT,CASSASPGEKLFF
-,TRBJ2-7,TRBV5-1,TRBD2,TGCGCCAGCAGGAGTATGGGCGGGAGGGGATCCTACGAGCAGTACTTC,CASRSMGGRGSYEQYF
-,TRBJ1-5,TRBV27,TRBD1,TGTGCCAGCAGTTTTCTCCAGGGGGCGAATCAGCCCCAGCATTTT,CASSFLQGANQPQHF
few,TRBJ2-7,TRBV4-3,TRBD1,TGCGCCAGCAGCCAAGAGTGGGACAGACCCTACGAGCAGTACTTC,CASSQEWDRPYEQYF
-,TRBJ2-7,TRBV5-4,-,TGTGCCAGCAGCTTGGCACCCGGGGGAGGATACGAGCAGTACTTC,CASSLAPGGGYEQYF
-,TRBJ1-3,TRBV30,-,TGTGCCTGGAGTGTACGACAGCCGGGGGGCATGTATTTT,CAWSVRQPGGMYF
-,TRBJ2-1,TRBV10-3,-,TGTGCCATCAGTGAACGAGGAGCGTCCTACAATGAGCAGTTCTTC,CAISERGASYNEQFF
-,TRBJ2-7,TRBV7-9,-,TGTGCCAGCAGCTTAAGGATAGGGAGGTACGAGCAGTACTTC,CASSLRIGRYEQYF
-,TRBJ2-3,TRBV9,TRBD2,TGTGCCAGCAGCGTAGGGACTAGCGGAAGCACAGATACGCAGTATTTT,CASSVGTSGSTDTQYF
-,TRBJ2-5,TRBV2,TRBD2,TGTGCCAGCAGTGAAGTTGGCATTGGACTAGCGGAAACCCAGTACTTC,CASSEVGIGLAETQYF
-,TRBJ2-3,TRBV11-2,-,TGTGCCAGCAGCTTAGGGGCGGGTAACACAGATACGCAGTATTTT,CASSLGAGNTDTQYF
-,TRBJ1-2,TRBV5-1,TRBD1,TGCGCCAGCAGCTTTCCCGGGACAGGAGGGGGTGACTATGGCTACACCTTC,CASSFPGTGGGDYGYTF
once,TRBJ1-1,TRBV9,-,TGTGCCAGCAGCGTAGGCGGGGGCCGTAACACTGAAGCTTTCTTT,CASSVGGGRNTEAFF
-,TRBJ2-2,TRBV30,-,TGTGCCTGGAGTGTACGCGGGCGGGGGCCTGGGGAGCTGTTTTTT,CAWSVRGRGPGELFF
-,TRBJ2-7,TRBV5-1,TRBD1,TGCGCCAGTAGGGACAGGGTAAGCTCCTACGAGCAGTACTTC,CASRDRVSSYEQYF
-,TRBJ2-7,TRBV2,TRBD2,TGTGCCAGCAGCACCGGGACTAGCGGGCCCTACGAGCAGTACTTC,CASSTGTSGPYEQYF
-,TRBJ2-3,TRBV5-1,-,TGCGCCAGCAACTATGGGGATACGCAGTATTTT,CASNYGDTQYF
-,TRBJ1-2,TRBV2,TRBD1,TGTGCCAGCAGTAAGGACGACAGGGTAGCCTATGGCTACACCTTC,CASSKDDRVAYGYTF
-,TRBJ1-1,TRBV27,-,TGTGCCAGCCATCACCCCCAGGCTTCGAACACTGAAGCTTTCTTT,CASHHPQASNTEAFF
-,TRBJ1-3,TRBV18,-,TGTGCCAGCTCACTGGAGACAGGACGAAACACCATATATTTT,CASSLETGRNTIYF
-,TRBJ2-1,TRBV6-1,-,TGTGCCAGCAGGCAAACTGTGAGCTCCTACAATGAGCAGTTCTTC,CASRQTVSSYNEQFF
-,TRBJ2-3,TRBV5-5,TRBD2,TGTGCCAGCAGCTTGGTGGGACTAGCGGGAGAATCGAAAGGCTCAGATACGCAGTATTTT,CASSLVGLAGESKGSDTQYF
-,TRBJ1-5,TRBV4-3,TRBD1,TGCGCCAGCAGCCAGGACAGGGGGCACGGGCAGCCCCAGCATTTT,CASSQDRGHGQPQHF
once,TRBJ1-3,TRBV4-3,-,TGCGCCAGCAGCCAAGTACTCTGGAGAGACGAGGGCTCTGGAAACACCATATATTTT,CASSQVLWRDEGSGNTIYF
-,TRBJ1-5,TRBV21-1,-,TGTGCCAGCGTCGACAGGGACGGTAGCAATCAGCCCCAGCATTTT,CASVDRDGSNQPQHF
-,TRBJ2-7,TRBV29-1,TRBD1,TGCAGCGTTGCCACCGGGACAGGGTCCTACGAGCAGTACTTC,CSVATGTGSYEQYF
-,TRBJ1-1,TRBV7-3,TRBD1,TGTGCCAGCAGCTCACAGGGGGCCGGGCTCACTGAAGCTTTCTTT,CASSSQGAGLTEAFF
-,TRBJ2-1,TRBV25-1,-,TGTGCCAGCATTGGAGGGCCCTTGAGCTCCTACAATGAGCAGTTCTTC,CASIGGPLSSYNEQFF
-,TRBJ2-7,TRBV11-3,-,TGTGCCAGCAGCCCTGGGGACCCGGGGGAGGAGCAGTACTTC,CASSPGDPGEEQYF
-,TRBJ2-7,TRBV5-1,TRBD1,TGCGCCAGCAGCTTAACGACAGGGGAGCCGACCTACGAGCAGTACTTC,CASSLTTGEPTYEQYF
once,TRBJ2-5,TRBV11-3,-,TGTGCCAGCAGCTTAGGGCAGGACTCGGAGACCCAGTACTTC,CASSLGQDSETQYF
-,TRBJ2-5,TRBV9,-,TGTGCCAGCAGCGATTCCCCGCGAGAGACCCAGTACTTC,CASSDSPRETQYF
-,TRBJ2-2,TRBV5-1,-,TGCGCCAGCAGCTTTGTAGGACTTCAAACCGGGGAGCTGTTTTTT,CASSFVGLQTGELFF